The 9 T cell receptor beta chains below were found in one sample sequenced in a study of blood T cell repertoires in COVID-19. TCRdb keeps only in-frame clones here, not all; method: immunoSEQ multiplex PCR. The top ten clones hold approximately 1.5% of a sample with fewer than 350,000 clones, around nine tenths of them seen once. Sequencing was done on a sample of PBMCs or T cells enriched from blood (not recorded which). These receptors came from a woman in her thirties or forties who had recovered from COVID-19.

The J gene is TRBJ1-2, the V gene TRBV10-1, with D unresolved. This CDR3 has 12 residues. Trimming cost V 5 bases and J 8 bases, with 12 bases left between them. Germline CDR1 is WNHNN and CDR2 is SYGVQD (reference sequence). The CDR3 nucleotides read TGCGCCAGCAGTAACACGGAGAGGGGCTACACCTTC. It codes for CASSNTERGYTF.

V and J are TRBV7-6 and TRBJ2-2; the match to TRBD2 covers 12 bases. CDR1 and CDR2 from the germline V gene are SGHVS and FNYEAQ. Unmatched junction bases numbered 3, after V lost 5 bases and J lost 5 bases. CDR3 length: 15 amino acids. Here the CDR3 DNA reads TGTGCCAGCAGCCGAGGACTAGCGGGAACCGGGGAGCTGTTTTTT. Translation gives CASSRGLAGTGELFF.

The chain has TRBV18 and TRBJ2-1, with TRBD1 matching 9 bases. With V trimmed by 4 bases and J by 10 bases, 11 bases remained unmatched. The CDR3 length is 15 residues. Germline V gene sequence: CDR1 KGHSH, CDR2 LQKENI. The DNA of the CDR3 is TGTGCCAGCTCACGGCCGGACAGGGGCAGTAACGAGCAGTTCTTC. Translation: CASSRPDRGSNEQFF.

This chain uses TRBV28 with TRBJ1-2, with TRBD1 identical over 7 bases. CDR1 is MDHEN and CDR2 is SYDVKM in the germline V gene. V lost 6 bases and J lost 4; bases outside the gene matches: 11. This CDR3 has 15 amino acids. The CDR3 DNA follows: TGTGCCAGCAGCATTCGGGACAGATACCGCTATGGCTACACCTTC. Amino acids: CASSIRDRYRYGYTF.

The chain carries TRBV5-4 and TRBJ1-2, with no clear D. The germline V gene has CDR1 SGHNT and CDR2 YYREEE (reference sequence). This CDR3 is built from 14 residues. Trimming removed 1 base at V and 1 base at J, with 8 bases between. CDR3 amino acids: CASSLRGYNYGYTF. The DNA of the CDR3 is TGTGCCAGCAGCTTGCGCGGTTATAACTATGGCTACACCTTC.

The chain carries TRBV3-1 (or the pseudogene TRBV3-2) and TRBJ1-2; possibly TRBD1 for D (6 bases). Trimming shortened V by 5 bases and J by 8 bases, and 12 bases separated the two germline ends. Germline V gives CDR1 LGHDT, CDR2 YNNKEL (reference sequence). The CDR3 is 12 amino acids. The CDR3 bases are TGTGCCAGCAGCGATACAGGGTTGGGCTACACCTTC. This sequence encodes CASSDTGLGYTF.

The chain employs TRBV6-6 and TRBJ1-2, with D tentatively TRBD1 (6 bases). There are 13 residues in the CDR3. Trimming removed 5 bases from V and 4 bases from J, with 11 bases in between. Germline V gene data show CDR1 as MNHNY and CDR2 as SVGAGI (reference sequence). The CDR3 loop reads CASSPGTSYGYTF. The CDR3 DNA sequence: TGTGCCAGCAGTCCCGGGACAAGCTATGGCTACACCTTC.

Worth noting for this clone: Other DNA sequences in this sample translate to the same CDR3. The chain joins TRBV5-1 to TRBJ1-1, with 8 bases lining up with TRBD1. Germline V gene sequence: CDR1 SGHRS, CDR2 YFSETQ. J gave up 4 bases and V 1 base, and 3 bases lay outside the gene matches. The length of the CDR3 is 14 residues. CDR3 sequence: CASSLTGGGTEAFF. CDR3 sequence (DNA): TGCGCCAGCAGCTTGACAGGGGGAGGCACTGAAGCTTTCTTT.

This clone was picked up a small number of times. V is TRBV7-8 and J is TRBJ1-1; D is uncertain. V lost 8 bases to trimming and J lost 0 bases, with 10 bases between them. CDR3 size: 13 residues. Germline loops: CDR1 SGHVS, CDR2 FQNEAQ. The CDR3 nucleotides are TGTGCCAGCCGCACAAGTCTGAACACTGAAGCTTTCTTT. This translates into CASRTSLNTEAFF.